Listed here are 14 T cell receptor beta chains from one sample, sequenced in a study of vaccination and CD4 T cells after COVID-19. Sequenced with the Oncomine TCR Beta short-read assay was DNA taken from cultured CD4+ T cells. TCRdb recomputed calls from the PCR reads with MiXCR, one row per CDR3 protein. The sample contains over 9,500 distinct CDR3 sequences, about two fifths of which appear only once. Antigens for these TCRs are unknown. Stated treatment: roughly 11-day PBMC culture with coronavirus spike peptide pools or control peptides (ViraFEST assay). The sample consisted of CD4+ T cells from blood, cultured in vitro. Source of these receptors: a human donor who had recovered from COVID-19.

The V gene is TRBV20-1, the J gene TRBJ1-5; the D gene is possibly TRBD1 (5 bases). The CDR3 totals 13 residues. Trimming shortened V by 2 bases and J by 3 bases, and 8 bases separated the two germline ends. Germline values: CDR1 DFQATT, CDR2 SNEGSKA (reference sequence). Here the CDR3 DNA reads TGCAGTGCTAGACGGGACTACAATCAGCCCCAGCATTTT. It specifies CSARRDYNQPQHF.

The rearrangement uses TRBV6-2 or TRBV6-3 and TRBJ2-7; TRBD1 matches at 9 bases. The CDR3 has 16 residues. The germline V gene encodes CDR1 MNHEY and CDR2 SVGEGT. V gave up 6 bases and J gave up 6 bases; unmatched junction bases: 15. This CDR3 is CASSERTGTGPREQYF. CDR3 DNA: TGTGCCAGCAGCGAGAGAACCGGGACAGGGCCTCGCGAGCAGTACTTC.

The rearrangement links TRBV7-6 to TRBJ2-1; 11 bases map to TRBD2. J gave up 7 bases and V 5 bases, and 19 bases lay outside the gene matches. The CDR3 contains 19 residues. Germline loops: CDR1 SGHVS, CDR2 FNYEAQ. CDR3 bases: TGTGCCAGCAGCCTCCGCCCCACTAGCGGGAGCGTCTCGGGGAATGAGCAGTTCTTC. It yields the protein CASSLRPTSGSVSGNEQFF.

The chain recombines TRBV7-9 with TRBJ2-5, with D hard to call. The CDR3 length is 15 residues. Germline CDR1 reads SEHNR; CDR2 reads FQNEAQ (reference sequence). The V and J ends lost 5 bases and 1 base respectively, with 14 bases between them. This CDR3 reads CASSPNGLFQETQYF. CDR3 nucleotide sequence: TGTGCCAGCAGCCCAAACGGGCTATTCCAAGAGACCCAGTACTTC.

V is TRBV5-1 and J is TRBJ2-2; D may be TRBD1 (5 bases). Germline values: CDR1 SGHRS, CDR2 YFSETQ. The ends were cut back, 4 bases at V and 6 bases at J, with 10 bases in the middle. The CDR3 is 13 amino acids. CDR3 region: CASSTDRAGELFF. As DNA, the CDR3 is TGCGCCAGCAGCACCGACAGAGCCGGGGAGCTGTTTTTT.

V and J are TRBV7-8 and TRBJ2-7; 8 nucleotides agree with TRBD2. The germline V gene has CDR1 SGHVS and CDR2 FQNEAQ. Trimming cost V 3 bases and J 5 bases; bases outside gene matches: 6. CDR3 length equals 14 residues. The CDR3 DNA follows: TGTGCCAGCAGCTTGGGCGGGAGGAGGGACGAGCAGTACTTC. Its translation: CASSLGGRRDEQYF.

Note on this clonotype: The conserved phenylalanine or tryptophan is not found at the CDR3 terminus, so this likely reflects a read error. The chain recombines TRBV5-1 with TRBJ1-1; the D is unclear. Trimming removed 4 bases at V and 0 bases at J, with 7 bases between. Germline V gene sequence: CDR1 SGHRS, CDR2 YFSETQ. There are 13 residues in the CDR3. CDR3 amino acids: CASSRIMNTEAFL. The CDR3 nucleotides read TGCGCCAGCAGCAGGATCATGAACACTGAAGCTTTCTTA.

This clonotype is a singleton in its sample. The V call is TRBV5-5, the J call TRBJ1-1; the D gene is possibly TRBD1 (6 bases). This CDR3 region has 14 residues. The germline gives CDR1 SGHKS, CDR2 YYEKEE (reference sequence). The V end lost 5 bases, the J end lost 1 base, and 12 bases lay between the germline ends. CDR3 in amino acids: CASRPGHTNTEAFF. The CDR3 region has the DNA TGTGCCAGCAGACCGGGACATACGAACACTGAAGCTTTCTTT.

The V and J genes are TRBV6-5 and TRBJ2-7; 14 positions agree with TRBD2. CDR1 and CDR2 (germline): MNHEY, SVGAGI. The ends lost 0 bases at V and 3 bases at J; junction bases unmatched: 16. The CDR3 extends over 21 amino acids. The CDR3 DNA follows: TGTGCCAGCAGTTACTCGCCCCGCCTAGGGACTAGCGGGAGAACCCTCTACGAGCAGTACTTC. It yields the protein CASSYSPRLGTSGRTLYEQYF.

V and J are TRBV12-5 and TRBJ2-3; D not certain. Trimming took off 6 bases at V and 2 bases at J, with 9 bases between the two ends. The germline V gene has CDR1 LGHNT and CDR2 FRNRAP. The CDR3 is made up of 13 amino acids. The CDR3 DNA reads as TGTGCTAGTGGGGACGGCCTCACAGATACGCAGTATTTT. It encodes CASGDGLTDTQYF.

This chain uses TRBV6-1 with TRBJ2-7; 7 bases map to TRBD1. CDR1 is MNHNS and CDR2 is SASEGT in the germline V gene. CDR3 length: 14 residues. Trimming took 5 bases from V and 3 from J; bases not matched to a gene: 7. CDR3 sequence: CASSPITGDYEQYF. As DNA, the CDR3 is TGTGCCAGCAGTCCAATCACAGGGGACTACGAGCAGTACTTC.

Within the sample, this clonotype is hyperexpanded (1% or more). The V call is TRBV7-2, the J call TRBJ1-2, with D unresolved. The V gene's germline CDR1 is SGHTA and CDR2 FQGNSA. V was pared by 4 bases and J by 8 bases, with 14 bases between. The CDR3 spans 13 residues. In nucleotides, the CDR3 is TGTGCCAGCAGCTCCTACCTAACCTCGGGCTACACCTTC. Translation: CASSSYLTSGYTF.

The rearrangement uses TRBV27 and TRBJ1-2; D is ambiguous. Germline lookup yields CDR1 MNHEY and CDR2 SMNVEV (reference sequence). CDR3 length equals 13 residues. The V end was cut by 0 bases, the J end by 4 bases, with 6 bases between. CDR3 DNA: TGTGCCAGCAGTTTATCAGGTTCCTATGGCTACACCTTC. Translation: CASSLSGSYGYTF.

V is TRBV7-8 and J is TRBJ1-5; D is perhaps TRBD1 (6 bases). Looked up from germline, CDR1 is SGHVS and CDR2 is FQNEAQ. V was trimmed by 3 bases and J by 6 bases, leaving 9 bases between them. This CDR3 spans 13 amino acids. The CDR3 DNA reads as TGTGCCAGCAGCTTCAGGGGTGCTCAGCCCCAGCATTTT. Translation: CASSFRGAQPQHF. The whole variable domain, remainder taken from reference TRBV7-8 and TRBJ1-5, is GAGVSQSPRYKVAKRGQDVALRCDPISGHVSLFWYQQALGQGPEFLTYFQNEAQLDKSGLPSDRFFAERPEGSVSTLKIQRTQQEDSAVYLCASSFRGAQPQHFGDGTRLSIL.